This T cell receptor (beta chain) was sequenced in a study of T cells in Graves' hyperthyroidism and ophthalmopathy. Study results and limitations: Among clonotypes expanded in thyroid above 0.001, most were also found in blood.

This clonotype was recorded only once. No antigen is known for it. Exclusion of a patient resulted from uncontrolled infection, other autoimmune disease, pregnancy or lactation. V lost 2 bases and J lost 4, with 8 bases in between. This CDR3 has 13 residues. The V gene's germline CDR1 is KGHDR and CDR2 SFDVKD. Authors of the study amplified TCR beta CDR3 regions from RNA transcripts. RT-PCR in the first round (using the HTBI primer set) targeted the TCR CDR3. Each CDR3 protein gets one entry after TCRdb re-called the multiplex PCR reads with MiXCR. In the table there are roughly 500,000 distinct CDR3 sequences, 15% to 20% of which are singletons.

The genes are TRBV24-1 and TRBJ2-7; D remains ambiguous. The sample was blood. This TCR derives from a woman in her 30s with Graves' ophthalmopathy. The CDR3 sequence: CATSDSWGYEQYF. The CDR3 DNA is TGTGCCACCAGTGATTCTTGGGGTTACGAGCAGTACTTC.